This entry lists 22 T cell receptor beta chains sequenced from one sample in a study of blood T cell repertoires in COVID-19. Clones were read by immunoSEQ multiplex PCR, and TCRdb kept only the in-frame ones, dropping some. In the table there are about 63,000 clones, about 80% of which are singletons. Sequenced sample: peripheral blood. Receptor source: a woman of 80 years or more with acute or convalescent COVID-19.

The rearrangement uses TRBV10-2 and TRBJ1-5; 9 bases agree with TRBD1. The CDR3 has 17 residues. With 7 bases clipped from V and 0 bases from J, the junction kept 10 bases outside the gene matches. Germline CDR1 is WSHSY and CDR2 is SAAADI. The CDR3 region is CASIFDRGNYSNQPQHF. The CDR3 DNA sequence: TGCGCCAGCATCTTCGACAGGGGGAATTATAGCAATCAGCCCCAGCATTTT.

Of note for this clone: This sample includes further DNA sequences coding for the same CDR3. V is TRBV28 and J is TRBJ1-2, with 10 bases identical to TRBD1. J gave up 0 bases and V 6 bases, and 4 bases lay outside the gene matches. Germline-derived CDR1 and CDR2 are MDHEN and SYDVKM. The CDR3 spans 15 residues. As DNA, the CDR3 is TGTGCCAGCAGCGTAGGGACAGGGGCTAACTATGGCTACACCTTC. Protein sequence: CASSVGTGANYGYTF.

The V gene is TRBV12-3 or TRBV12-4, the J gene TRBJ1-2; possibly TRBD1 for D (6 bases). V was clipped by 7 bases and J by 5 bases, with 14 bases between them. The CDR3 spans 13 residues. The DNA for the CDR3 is TGTGCCAGCAAAAAGACAGGCGGGTATGGCTACACCTTC. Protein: CASKKTGGYGYTF.

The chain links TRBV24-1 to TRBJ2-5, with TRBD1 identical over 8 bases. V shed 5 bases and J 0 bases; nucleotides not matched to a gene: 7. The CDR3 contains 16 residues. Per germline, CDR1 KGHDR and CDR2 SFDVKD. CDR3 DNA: TGTGCCACCAGTGCCGGGGACAGGCCGTACCAAGAGACCCAGTACTTC. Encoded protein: CATSAGDRPYQETQYF.

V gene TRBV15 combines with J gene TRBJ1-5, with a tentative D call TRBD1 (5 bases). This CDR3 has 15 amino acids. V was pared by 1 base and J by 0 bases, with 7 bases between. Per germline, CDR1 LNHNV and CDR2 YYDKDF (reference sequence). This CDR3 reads CATSRGQYSNQPQHF. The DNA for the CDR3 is TGTGCCACCAGCAGAGGACAGTATAGCAATCAGCCCCAGCATTTT.

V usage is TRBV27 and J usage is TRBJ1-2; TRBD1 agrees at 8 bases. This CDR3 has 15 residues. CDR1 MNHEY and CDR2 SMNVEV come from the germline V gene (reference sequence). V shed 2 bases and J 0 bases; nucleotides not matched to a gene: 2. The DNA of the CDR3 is TGTGCCAGCAGTTTACGACAGGGGACTAACTATGGCTACACCTTC. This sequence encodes CASSLRQGTNYGYTF.

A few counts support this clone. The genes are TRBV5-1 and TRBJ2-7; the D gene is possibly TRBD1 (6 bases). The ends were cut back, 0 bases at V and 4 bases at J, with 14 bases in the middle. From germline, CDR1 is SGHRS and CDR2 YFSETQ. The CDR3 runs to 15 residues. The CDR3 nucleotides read TGCGCCAGCAGCTTGGCTTACAGGGTTGGGTACGAGCAGTACTTC. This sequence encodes CASSLAYRVGYEQYF.

The CDR3 region is CASSQGLGAGGYGQETQYF. In DNA, the CDR3 is TGTGCCAGCAGCCAAGGCCTGGGAGCGGGAGGCTATGGGCAAGAGACCCAGTACTTC. The V call is TRBV7-9, the J call TRBJ2-5, with TRBD2 identical over 9 bases. The germline V gene has CDR1 SEHNR and CDR2 FQNEAQ (reference sequence). V was pared by 5 bases and J by 2 bases, with 18 bases of the junction left unmatched. This CDR3 comprises 19 residues.

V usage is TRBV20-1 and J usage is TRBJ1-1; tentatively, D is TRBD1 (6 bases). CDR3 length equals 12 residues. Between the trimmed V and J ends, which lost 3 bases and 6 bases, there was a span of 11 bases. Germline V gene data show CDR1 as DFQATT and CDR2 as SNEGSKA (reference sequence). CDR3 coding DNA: TGCAGTGCTAGTCCACAGGGACCTGAAGCTTTCTTT. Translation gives CSASPQGPEAFF.

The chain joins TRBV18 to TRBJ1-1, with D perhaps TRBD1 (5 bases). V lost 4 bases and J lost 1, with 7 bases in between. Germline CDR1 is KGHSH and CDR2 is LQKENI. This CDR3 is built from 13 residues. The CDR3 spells CASSRQGNTEAFF. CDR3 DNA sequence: TGTGCCAGCTCACGTCAGGGGAACACTGAAGCTTTCTTT.

CDR3 protein: CASSLSLGQASSTIYF. CDR3 nucleotides: TGTGCCAGCAGCTTATCGCTGGGACAGGCCTCTTCCACCATATATTTT. The rearrangement links TRBV7-9 to TRBJ1-3; 8 nucleotides agree with TRBD1. The CDR3 runs to 16 residues. Germline V gives CDR1 SEHNR, CDR2 FQNEAQ (reference sequence). Trimming took 2 bases from V and 9 from J; bases not matched to a gene: 12.

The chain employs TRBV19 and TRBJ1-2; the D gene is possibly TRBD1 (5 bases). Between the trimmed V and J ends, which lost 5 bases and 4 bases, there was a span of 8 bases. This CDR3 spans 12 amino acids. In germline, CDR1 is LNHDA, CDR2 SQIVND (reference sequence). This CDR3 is CASSGQGYGYTF. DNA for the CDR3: TGTGCCAGTAGTGGGCAGGGCTATGGCTACACCTTC.

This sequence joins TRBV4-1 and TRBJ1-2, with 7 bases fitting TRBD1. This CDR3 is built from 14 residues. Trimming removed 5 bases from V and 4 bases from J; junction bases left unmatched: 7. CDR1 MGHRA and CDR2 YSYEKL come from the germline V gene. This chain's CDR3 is CASSETTGIYGYTF. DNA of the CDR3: TGCGCCAGCAGCGAAACGACAGGGATCTATGGCTACACCTTC.

The CDR3 region has the DNA TGTGCCAGCTCACCCCGGGACAGGGGGGAATCGCGAAATTCACCCCTCCACTTT. Its translation: CASSPRDRGESRNSPLHF. The V and J genes are TRBV18 and TRBJ1-6, with TRBD1 matching over 11 bases. V gave up 3 bases and J gave up 7 bases; unmatched junction bases: 11. The CDR3 covers 18 residues. The germline V gene has CDR1 KGHSH and CDR2 LQKENI.

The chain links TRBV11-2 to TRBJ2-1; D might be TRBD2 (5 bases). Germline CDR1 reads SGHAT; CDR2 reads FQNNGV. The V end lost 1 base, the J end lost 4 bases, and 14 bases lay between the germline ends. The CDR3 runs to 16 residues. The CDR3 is CASSLVHSSNYNEQFF. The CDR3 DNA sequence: TGTGCCAGCAGCTTAGTTCACTCTAGCAATTACAATGAGCAGTTCTTC.

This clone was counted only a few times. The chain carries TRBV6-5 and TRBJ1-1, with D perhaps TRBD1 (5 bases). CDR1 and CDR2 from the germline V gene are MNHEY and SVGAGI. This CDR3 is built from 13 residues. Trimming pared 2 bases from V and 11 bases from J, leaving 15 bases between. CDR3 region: CASSYPGQGYAFF. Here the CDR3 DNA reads TGTGCCAGCAGTTACCCGGGTCAGGGTTACGCTTTCTTT.

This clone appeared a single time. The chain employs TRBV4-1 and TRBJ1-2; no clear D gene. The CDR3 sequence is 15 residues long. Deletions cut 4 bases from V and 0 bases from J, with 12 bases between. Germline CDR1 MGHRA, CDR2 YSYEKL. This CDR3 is CASSLRSLANYGYTF. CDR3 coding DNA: TGCGCCAGCAGCCTTCGGAGTCTAGCTAACTATGGCTACACCTTC.

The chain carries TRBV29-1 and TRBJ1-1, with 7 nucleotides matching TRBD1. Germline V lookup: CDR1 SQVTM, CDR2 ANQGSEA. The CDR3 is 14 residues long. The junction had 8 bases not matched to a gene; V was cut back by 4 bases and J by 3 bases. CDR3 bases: TGCAGCGTTGTGCCGACAGGGACGTACACTGAAGCTTTCTTT. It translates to CSVVPTGTYTEAFF.

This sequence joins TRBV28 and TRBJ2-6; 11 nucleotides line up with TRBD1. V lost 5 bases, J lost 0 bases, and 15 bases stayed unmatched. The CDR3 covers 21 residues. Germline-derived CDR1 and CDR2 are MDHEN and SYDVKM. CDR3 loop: CASSHPGTGGSSLSGANVLTF. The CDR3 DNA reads TGTGCCAGCAGTCACCCAGGGACAGGGGGAAGTAGTCTCTCTGGGGCCAACGTCCTGACTTTC.

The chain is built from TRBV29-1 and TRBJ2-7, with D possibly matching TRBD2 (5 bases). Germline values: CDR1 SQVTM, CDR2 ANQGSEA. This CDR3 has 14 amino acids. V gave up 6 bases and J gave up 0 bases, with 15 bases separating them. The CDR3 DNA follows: TGCAGCGTAGGCGGACTGAGGAGCTCCTACGAGCAGTACTTC. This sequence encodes CSVGGLRSSYEQYF.

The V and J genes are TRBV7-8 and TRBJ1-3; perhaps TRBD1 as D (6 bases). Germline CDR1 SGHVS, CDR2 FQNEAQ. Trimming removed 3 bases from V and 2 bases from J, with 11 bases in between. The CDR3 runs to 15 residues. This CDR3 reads CASSLMGAAGNTIYF. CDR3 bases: TGTGCCAGCAGCTTGATGGGGGCCGCTGGAAACACCATATATTTT.

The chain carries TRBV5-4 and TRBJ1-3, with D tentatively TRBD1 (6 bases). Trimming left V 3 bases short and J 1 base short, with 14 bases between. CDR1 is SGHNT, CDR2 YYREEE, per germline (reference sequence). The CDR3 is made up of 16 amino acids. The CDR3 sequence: CASSSFGGLSGNTIYF. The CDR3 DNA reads TGTGCCAGCAGCTCGTTCGGGGGGCTTTCTGGAAACACCATATATTTT.